This T cell receptor beta chain was documented in a study of blood T cell repertoires in COVID-19. Study-level information: Donors in the United States, Italy and Spain gave samples during acute or convalescent COVID-19. Nucleic acid was either cDNA or gDNA, and it came from T cells, B-cell-depleted T cells, or PBMCs.

Original processing methods: Amplifying reference gene primers gave estimates of nucleated cell counts. Method: immunoSEQ multiplex PCR; TCRdb's copy keeps in-frame clones and lacks some. V and J calls and clone size are given by that table; D and trimming were obtained from the DNA. The sample includes under 250,000 clones, 84% of them seen just once. The sequenced material came from peripheral blood. The TCR comes from a woman aged 40 to 50 who had recovered from COVID-19.

CDR3 nucleotide sequence: TGCGCCAGTACTAGGACAGGCGCAATCCAAGAGACCCAGTACTTC. Protein: CASTRTGAIQETQYF. The rearrangement uses TRBV5-1 and TRBJ2-5, with 7 bases that match TRBD1. The germline gives CDR1 SGHRS, CDR2 YFSETQ. This CDR3 contains 15 residues. Germline trimming cut 8 bases from V and 1 base from J; bases unmatched to any gene: 11.